The following is a TCR beta chain sequence with its context. Its antigen is currently unknown. TCRdb re-analysed the reads in MiXCR, keeping a single row per CDR3 protein. The sample yields about 200,000 distinct CDR3 sequences, about a tenth seen once. In germline, CDR1 is SEHNR, CDR2 FQNEAQ (reference sequence). The V gene lost 2 bases and the J gene lost 13 bases, with 11 bases spanning the gap. CDR3 size: 11 residues. The data were obtained in a study of T cell repertoires in cytomegalovirus infection. On the study more broadly: Public TCR beta signatures marked donors with CMV infection and the matching HLA. General study results and limits: Across the ex vivo response, the dominant clonotypes were HLA-C-restricted CMV-specific TCR beta clonotypes.

This chain links TRBV7-9 with TRBJ1-1; D gene unclear. The sample was PBMCs. The sequence derives from a human donor in good health (CMV status not recorded). Some clones in this sample may be carry-over from other donors' samples. CDR3 residues: CASSLLSGIFF. CDR3 DNA: TGTGCCAGCAGCTTACTTTCGGGCATTTTCTTT.